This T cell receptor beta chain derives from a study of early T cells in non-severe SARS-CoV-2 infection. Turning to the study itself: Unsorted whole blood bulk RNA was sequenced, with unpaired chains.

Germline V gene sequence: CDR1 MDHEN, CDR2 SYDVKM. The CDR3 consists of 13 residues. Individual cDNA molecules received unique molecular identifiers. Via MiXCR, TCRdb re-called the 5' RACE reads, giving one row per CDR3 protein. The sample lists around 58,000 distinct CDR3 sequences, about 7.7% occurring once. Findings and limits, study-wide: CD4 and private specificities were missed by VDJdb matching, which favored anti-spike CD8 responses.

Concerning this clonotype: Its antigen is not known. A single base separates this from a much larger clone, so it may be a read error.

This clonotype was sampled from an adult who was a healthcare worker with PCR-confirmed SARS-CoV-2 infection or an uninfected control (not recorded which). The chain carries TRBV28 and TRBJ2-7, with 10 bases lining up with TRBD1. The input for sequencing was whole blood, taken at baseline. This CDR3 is CVSRGQGEGEQYF. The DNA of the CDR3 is TGTGTCAGCCGCGGACAGGGGGAGGGCGAGCAGTACTTC.